This entry lists 22 T cell receptor beta chains sequenced from one sample in a study of shared clonotypes between healthy human individuals. Generated by immunoSEQ multiplex PCR, the TCRdb table keeps only in-frame clones and is missing some. Among roughly 2 million clones listed, about 94% were seen once. Sequenced input: naive CD4+ T cells sorted from blood. The subset is: CD45RA+ positively selected. The receptors derive from a man aged 18-30 years in good health.

A remark on this clone: The same CDR3 can be traced to other DNA sequences in this sample. V and J are TRBV18 and TRBJ2-7, with TRBD2 identical over 10 bases. The V gene's germline CDR1 is KGHSH and CDR2 LQKENI. The CDR3 covers 15 residues. With V trimmed by 0 bases and J by 2 bases, 1 base remained unmatched. CDR3 DNA: TGTGCCAGCTCACCACCCACTAGCGGGGCCTACGAGCAGTACTTC. This codes for CASSPPTSGAYEQYF.

The rearrangement links TRBV4-1 to TRBJ2-2; the D is unclear. V was clipped by 2 bases and J by 6 bases, with 16 bases between them. Germline V CDR1 and CDR2: MGHRA, YSYEKL. CDR3 size: 16 residues. CDR3 nucleotides: TGCGCCAGCAGCCAACCCTCGTGGTCCGGACCCGGGGAGCTGTTTTTT. Protein product: CASSQPSWSGPGELFF.

The genes are TRBV19 and TRBJ1-4; unclear D gene. CDR1 and CDR2 from the germline V gene are LNHDA and SQIVND (reference sequence). The CDR3 covers 10 residues. Trimming removed 6 bases at V and 7 bases at J, with 3 bases between. The CDR3 reads CASRGEKLFF. As DNA, the CDR3 is TGTGCCAGTAGGGGTGAAAAACTGTTTTTT.

The genes are TRBV5-1 and TRBJ2-5; 7 bases align to TRBD2. Trimming at V came to 0 bases and at J to 5 bases, leaving 10 bases not matched to a gene. Germline CDR1 reads SGHRS; CDR2 reads YFSETQ. The CDR3 loop spans 16 amino acids. The chain's CDR3 is CASSLAVQRGGETQYF. The CDR3 DNA reads as TGCGCCAGCAGCTTGGCCGTCCAGCGGGGTGGGGAGACCCAGTACTTC.

The chain couples TRBV5-4 to TRBJ2-7; TRBD1 is a possible D gene (5 bases). CDR3 length: 13 amino acids. The V end lost 2 bases, the J end lost 6 bases, and 12 bases lay between the germline ends. CDR1 is SGHNT and CDR2 is YYREEE in the germline V gene (reference sequence). Written as DNA, the CDR3 is TGTGCCAGCAGCTTTCGGCAGGGTGGCGAGCAGTACTTC. Translation: CASSFRQGGEQYF.

CDR3 DNA: TGCGCCAGCAGCTTGGACGGACAGGGAGGGGACGGTGGCTACACCTTC. It translates to CASSLDGQGGDGGYTF. The rearrangement uses TRBV5-1 and TRBJ1-2; the match to TRBD1 covers 8 bases. The V segment lost 0 bases and the J segment 7 bases; nucleotides outside the gene matches: 11. Per the germline V gene, CDR1 is SGHRS and CDR2 is YFSETQ. The CDR3 spans 16 residues.

The chain joins TRBV4-1 to TRBJ1-2, with D possibly matching TRBD1 (5 bases). The CDR3 extends over 16 amino acids. The V and J ends lost 1 base and 3 bases respectively, with 15 bases between them. Germline V lookup: CDR1 MGHRA, CDR2 YSYEKL. DNA for the CDR3: TGCGCCAGCAGCCAAGTTGGGCAGGGCTGGGACTATGGCTACACCTTC. Amino acid sequence: CASSQVGQGWDYGYTF.

This rearrangement joins TRBV7-6 to TRBJ1-4; tentatively, D is TRBD1 (5 bases). The CDR3 covers 13 residues. The germline CDR1 and CDR2 sequences are SGHVS and FNYEAQ. Trimming cost V 5 bases and J 8 bases, with 12 bases left between them. This chain's CDR3 is CASSPGVEEKLFF. The CDR3 DNA follows: TGTGCCAGCAGCCCGGGGGTAGAAGAAAAACTGTTTTTT.

Remarks on this clone: At the DNA level, this CDR3 is encoded by other sequences in the same sample as well. This chain connects TRBV5-1 to TRBJ1-4, with TRBD1 matching 7 bases. The CDR3 totals 13 residues. CDR1 and CDR2 (germline): SGHRS, YFSETQ. Unmatched junction bases numbered 3, after V lost 5 bases and J lost 5 bases. The DNA of the CDR3 is TGCGCCAGCAGTTCAGGGGGAAATGAAAAACTGTTTTTT. Its translation is CASSSGGNEKLFF.

This sequence joins TRBV10-3 and TRBJ2-1; 11 positions agree with TRBD2. CDR3 size: 14 residues. The ends lost 10 bases at V and 7 bases at J; junction bases unmatched: 9. Germline V gives CDR1 ENHRY, CDR2 SYGVKD. The CDR3 loop reads CATSTSGEGNEQFF. In nucleotides, the CDR3 is TGTGCCACCTCGACTAGCGGGGAGGGTAATGAGCAGTTCTTC.

Comments on this clone: The junction and the germline gene differ at one end; a read error may be behind it. This chain uses TRBV7-7 with TRBJ2-5, with 12 nucleotides matching TRBD2. Germline-derived CDR1 and CDR2 are SSHAT and FNYEAQ (reference sequence). This CDR3 comprises 18 residues. CDR3: CASSPRLAGAKIRETQYF. As DNA, the CDR3 is TGTGCTAGCAGCCCTAGACTAGCGGGGGCCAAAATAAGAGAGACCCAGTACTTC.

The chain couples TRBV19 to TRBJ2-1; D assignment may be TRBD1 or TRBD2 (5 bases each). Trimming took off 3 bases at V and 6 bases at J, with 18 bases between the two ends. This CDR3 region has 16 residues. Germline assignment: CDR1 LNHDA and CDR2 SQIVND (reference sequence). CDR3 sequence (DNA): TGTGCCAGTAGTATTAGGGACCCTCACGTAGGCAATGAGCAGTTCTTC. Translating gives CASSIRDPHVGNEQFF.

The chain links TRBV5-1 to TRBJ2-5, with 9 bases that match TRBD1. V lost 6 bases, J lost 3 bases, and 3 bases stayed unmatched. The germline V gene has CDR1 SGHRS and CDR2 YFSETQ. There are 13 residues in the CDR3. CDR3 sequence (DNA): TGCGCCAGCAACCGACAGGGGGAAGAGACCCAGTACTTC. Its protein product is CASNRQGEETQYF.

V usage is TRBV5-1 and J usage is TRBJ1-2; tentatively, D is TRBD1 (6 bases). The CDR3 has 14 amino acids. The V gene lost 0 bases and the J gene lost 7 bases, with 13 bases spanning the gap. Germline V gives CDR1 SGHRS, CDR2 YFSETQ. CDR3: CASSLDPGDPGYTF. For the CDR3, the DNA is TGCGCCAGCAGCTTGGACCCAGGGGATCCTGGCTACACCTTC.

V usage is TRBV7-9 and J usage is TRBJ1-1; TRBD1 agrees at 8 bases. The germline V gene encodes CDR1 SEHNR and CDR2 FQNEAQ (reference sequence). This CDR3 comprises 14 residues. V gave up 1 base and J gave up 6 bases; unmatched junction bases: 4. The CDR3 DNA is TGTGCCAGCAGCTTAGGACAGGGGTTGGCTGAAGCTTTCTTT. Translating gives CASSLGQGLAEAFF.

This clone came up once. The chain uses TRBV28 and TRBJ1-2; D call uncertain. CDR1 and CDR2 from the germline V gene are MDHEN and SYDVKM. V was trimmed by 6 bases and J by 8 bases, leaving 22 bases between them. The CDR3 loop spans 15 amino acids. The CDR3 bases are TGTGCCAGCAGCTTACCACTGGGGAGGGTATCGGGCTACACCTTC. It translates to CASSLPLGRVSGYTF.

The gene calls are TRBV19 and TRBJ2-1; D unclear. With 7 bases removed from V and 3 bases from J, the gap between germline ends came to 13 bases. The germline V gene encodes CDR1 LNHDA and CDR2 SQIVND (reference sequence). The CDR3 loop spans 14 amino acids. DNA for the CDR3: TGTGCCAGTAAACCTGGCAGAGGCTACAATGAGCAGTTCTTC. Encoded protein: CASKPGRGYNEQFF.

The gene calls are TRBV18 and TRBJ2-2, with 8 bases matching TRBD2. V lost 4 bases to trimming and J lost 0 bases; unmatched junction nucleotides: 4. This CDR3 is built from 16 residues. Per germline, CDR1 KGHSH and CDR2 LQKENI. CDR3 sequence reads: CASSQSAGANTGELFF. The CDR3 nucleotides are TGTGCCAGCTCACAATCAGCGGGGGCGAACACCGGGGAGCTGTTTTTT.

The gene calls are TRBV10-3 and TRBJ1-4; 9 bases are shared with TRBD1. This CDR3 is built from 13 residues. Germline V gene data show CDR1 as ENHRY and CDR2 as SYGVKD. V shed 4 bases and J 8 bases; nucleotides not matched to a gene: 2. CDR3 region: CAISGTGDEKLFF. DNA for the CDR3: TGTGCCATCAGTGGGACAGGGGACGAAAAACTGTTTTTT.

V gene TRBV19 combines with J gene TRBJ2-4; a possible D gene is TRBD2 (7 bases). Trimming pared 5 bases from V and 2 bases from J, leaving 19 bases between. The CDR3 is made up of 17 amino acids. Germline CDR1 is LNHDA and CDR2 is SQIVND (reference sequence). The CDR3 reads CASSHRGDITTKNIQYF. In nucleotides, the CDR3 is TGTGCCAGTAGTCATCGGGGGGACATCACAACCAAAAACATTCAGTACTTC.

The rearrangement links TRBV30 to TRBJ2-1; D is undetermined. Trimming shortened V by 0 bases and J by 3 bases, and 9 bases separated the two germline ends. Germline V gene sequence: CDR1 GTSNPN, CDR2 SVGIG (reference sequence). The CDR3 is made up of 14 amino acids. In DNA form, the CDR3 reads TGTGCCTGGAGTGTACGGAGCCGCTACAATGAGCAGTTCTTC. This gives the protein CAWSVRSRYNEQFF.

As for this clone: The sample contains more than one DNA sequence encoding this CDR3. The chain recombines TRBV5-1 with TRBJ2-3; 9 bases are shared with TRBD1. Losses at the gene ends were 0 bases for V and 0 bases for J; bases not matched to a gene: 2. Germline CDR1 is SGHRS and CDR2 is YFSETQ. This CDR3 is built from 16 residues. CDR3 bases: TGCGCCAGCAGCTTGGGGGACAGGGCTAGCACAGATACGCAGTATTTT. Residues: CASSLGDRASTDTQYF.